One sample yielded the 3 T cell receptor beta chains listed below, sequenced in a study of T-cell memory formation after mild COVID-19 (TCRdb year 2021). Libraries were built with 5' RACE. These reads were obtained on an Illumina NovaSeq 6000. TCRdb applied fastp at Q25 and MiXCR to the public reads, then kept only in-frame beta chains. A single entry per CDR3 protein holds the most common genes and DNA from its merged rows. For this sample there are around 140,000 distinct CDR3 sequences; approximately 26% appear just once. Of the sample, approximately 25% falls within the top ten clones. Sequencing was performed on PBMCs or a T cell subset sorted from them (not recorded which). These receptors all stem from an adult woman who had mild COVID-19 (a few samples of this study predate the infection). The sample titles of this study are shuffled in the database, so cell type and time point are left out; the donor was told from shared clones.

This clonotype was seen a few times. The chain has TRBV24-1 and TRBJ2-1, with 9 bases lining up with TRBD2. After removal of 9 bases from V and 3 bases from J, the junction contained 8 bases not matched to a gene. Germline V lookup: CDR1 KGHDR, CDR2 SFDVKD. The CDR3 spans 15 residues. The CDR3 protein is CATAQRGGVYNEQFF. The CDR3 region has the DNA TGTGCCACCGCGCAACGCGGGGGGGTCTACAATGAGCAGTTCTTC.

This clonotype was observed a handful of times. The chain uses TRBV12-3 or TRBV12-4 and TRBJ2-3; 16 positions agree with TRBD2. CDR3 length: 17 residues. With V trimmed by 5 bases and J by 4 bases, 6 bases remained unmatched. CDR3 loop: CASSRPGTSGGADTQYF. For the CDR3, the DNA is TGTGCCAGCAGTCGACCTGGGACTAGCGGGGGGGCAGATACGCAGTATTTT.

The V and J genes are TRBV7-8 and TRBJ2-1; D possibly corresponds to TRBD2 (6 bases). The CDR3 sequence is 15 residues long. Trimming took off 2 bases at V and 2 bases at J, with 10 bases between the two ends. Per germline, CDR1 SGHVS and CDR2 FQNEAQ. DNA of the CDR3: TGTGCCAGCAGCTTAAGACTAGTCACCTACAATGAGCAGTTCTTC. Translation: CASSLRLVTYNEQFF.